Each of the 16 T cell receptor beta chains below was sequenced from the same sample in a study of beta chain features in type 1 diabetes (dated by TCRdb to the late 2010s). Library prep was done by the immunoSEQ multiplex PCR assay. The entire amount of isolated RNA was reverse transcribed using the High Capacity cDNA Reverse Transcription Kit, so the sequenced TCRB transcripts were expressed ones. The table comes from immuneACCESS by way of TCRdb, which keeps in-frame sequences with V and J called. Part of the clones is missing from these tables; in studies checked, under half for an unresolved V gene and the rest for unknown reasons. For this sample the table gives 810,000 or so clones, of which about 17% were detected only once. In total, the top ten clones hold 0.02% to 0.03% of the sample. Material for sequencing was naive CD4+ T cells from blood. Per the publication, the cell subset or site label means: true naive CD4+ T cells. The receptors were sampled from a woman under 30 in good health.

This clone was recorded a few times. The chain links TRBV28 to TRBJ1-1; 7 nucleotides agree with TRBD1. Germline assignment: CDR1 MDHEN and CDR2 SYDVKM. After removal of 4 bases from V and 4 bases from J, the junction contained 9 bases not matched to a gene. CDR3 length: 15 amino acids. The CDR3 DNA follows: TGTGCCAGCAGTTCCGGTGGACAGGAAAGCACTGAAGCTTTCTTT. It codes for CASSSGGQESTEAFF.

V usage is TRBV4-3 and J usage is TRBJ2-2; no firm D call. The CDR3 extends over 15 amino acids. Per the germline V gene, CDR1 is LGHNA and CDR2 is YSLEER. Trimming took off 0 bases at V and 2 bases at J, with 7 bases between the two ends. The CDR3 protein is CASSQDLTNTGELFF. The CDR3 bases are TGCGCCAGCAGCCAAGATCTGACAAACACCGGGGAGCTGTTTTTT.

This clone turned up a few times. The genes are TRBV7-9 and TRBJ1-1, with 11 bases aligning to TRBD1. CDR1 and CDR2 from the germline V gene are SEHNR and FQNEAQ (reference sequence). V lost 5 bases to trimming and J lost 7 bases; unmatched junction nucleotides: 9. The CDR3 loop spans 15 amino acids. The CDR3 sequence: CASSPRDRGSDEAFF. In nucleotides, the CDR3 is TGTGCCAGCAGCCCCCGGGACAGGGGGAGCGATGAAGCTTTCTTT. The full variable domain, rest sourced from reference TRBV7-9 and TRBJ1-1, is DTGVSQNPRHKITKRGQNVTFRCDPISEHNRLYWYRQTLGQGPEFLTYFQNEAQLEKSRLLSDRFSAERPKGSFSTLEIQRTEQGDSAMYLCASSPRDRGSDEAFFGQGTRLTVV.

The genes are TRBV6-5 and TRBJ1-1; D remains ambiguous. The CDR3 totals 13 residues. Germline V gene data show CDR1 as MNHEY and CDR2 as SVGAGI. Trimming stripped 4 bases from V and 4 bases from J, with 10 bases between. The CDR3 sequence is CASSFRQLTEAFF. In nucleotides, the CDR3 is TGTGCCAGCAGTTTCCGGCAGCTCACTGAAGCTTTCTTT.

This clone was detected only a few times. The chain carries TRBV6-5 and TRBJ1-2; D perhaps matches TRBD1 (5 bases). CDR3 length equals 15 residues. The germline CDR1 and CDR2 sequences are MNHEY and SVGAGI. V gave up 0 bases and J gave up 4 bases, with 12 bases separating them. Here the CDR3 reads CASSYSIGGSYGYTF. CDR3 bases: TGTGCCAGCAGTTACTCGATCGGGGGGAGCTATGGCTACACCTTC.

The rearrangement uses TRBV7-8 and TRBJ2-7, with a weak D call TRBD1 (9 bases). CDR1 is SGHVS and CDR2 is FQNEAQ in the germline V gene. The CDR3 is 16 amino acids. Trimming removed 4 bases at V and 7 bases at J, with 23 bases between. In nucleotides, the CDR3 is TGTGCCAGCAGCTACAATTCCGGGACAGGGACTAGGGAGCAGTACTTC. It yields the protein CASSYNSGTGTREQYF. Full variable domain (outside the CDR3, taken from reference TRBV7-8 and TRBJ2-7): GAGVSQSPRYKVAKRGQDVALRCDPISGHVSLFWYQQALGQGPEFLTYFQNEAQLDKSGLPSDRFFAERPEGSVSTLKIQRTQQEDSAVYLCASSYNSGTGTREQYFGPGTRLTVT.

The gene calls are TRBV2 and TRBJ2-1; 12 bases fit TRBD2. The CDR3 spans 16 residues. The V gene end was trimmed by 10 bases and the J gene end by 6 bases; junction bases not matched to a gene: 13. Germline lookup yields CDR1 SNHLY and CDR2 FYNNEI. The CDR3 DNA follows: TGTGCCACCCCCAAGCCCCTAGCGGGAGGGTCCAATGAGCAGTTCTTC. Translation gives CATPKPLAGGSNEQFF.

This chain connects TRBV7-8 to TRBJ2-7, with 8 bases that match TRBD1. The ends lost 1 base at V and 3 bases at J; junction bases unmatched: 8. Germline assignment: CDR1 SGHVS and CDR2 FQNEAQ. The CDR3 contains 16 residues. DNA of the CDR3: TGTGCCAGCAGCTTAGGGACAGGGAACCGCCACTACGAGCAGTACTTC. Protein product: CASSLGTGNRHYEQYF.

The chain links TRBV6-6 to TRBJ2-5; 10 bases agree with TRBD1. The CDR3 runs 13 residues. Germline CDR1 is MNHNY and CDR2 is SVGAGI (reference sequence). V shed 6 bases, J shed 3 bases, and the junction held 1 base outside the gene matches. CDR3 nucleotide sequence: TGTGCCAGCAGCGGGACAGGGGAAGAGACCCAGTACTTC. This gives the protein CASSGTGEETQYF.

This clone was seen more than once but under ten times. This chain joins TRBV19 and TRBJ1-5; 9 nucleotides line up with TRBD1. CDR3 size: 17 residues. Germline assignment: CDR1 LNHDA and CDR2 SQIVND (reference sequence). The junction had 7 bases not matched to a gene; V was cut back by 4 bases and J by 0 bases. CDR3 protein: CASSTTRDRVSNQPQHF. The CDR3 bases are TGTGCCAGTAGTACGACCCGGGACAGGGTTAGCAATCAGCCCCAGCATTTT.

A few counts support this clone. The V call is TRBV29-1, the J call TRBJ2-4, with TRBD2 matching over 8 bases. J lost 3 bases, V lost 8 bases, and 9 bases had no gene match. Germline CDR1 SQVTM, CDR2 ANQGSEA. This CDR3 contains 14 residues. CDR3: CSIKRERGKNIQYF. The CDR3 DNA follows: TGCAGCATAAAGCGGGAGCGGGGCAAAAACATTCAGTACTTC.

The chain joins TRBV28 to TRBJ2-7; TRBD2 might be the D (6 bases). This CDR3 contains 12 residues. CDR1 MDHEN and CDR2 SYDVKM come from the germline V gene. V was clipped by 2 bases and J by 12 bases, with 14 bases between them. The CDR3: CASSLTTGVRYF. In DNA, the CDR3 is TGTGCCAGCAGTTTAACCACGGGAGTGCGGTACTTC.

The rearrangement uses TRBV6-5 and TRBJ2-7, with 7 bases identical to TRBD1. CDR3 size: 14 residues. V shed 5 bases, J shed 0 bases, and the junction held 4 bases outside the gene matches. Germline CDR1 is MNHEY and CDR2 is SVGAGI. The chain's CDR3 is CASSTDRSSYEQYF. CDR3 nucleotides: TGTGCCAGCAGTACGGACAGGTCCTCCTACGAGCAGTACTTC.

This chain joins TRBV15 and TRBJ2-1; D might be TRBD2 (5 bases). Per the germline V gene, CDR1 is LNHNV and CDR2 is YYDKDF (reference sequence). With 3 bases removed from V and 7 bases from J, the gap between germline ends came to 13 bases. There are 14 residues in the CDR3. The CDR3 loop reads CATSSASRKNEQFF. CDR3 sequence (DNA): TGTGCCACCAGCAGCGCTAGCAGAAAGAATGAGCAGTTCTTC.

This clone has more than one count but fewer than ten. Written as DNA, the CDR3 is TGCGCCAGCAGCCAAGAGATCGGTGTCAGAGCTTTCTTT. Protein product: CASSQEIGVRAFF. This rearrangement joins TRBV4-1 to TRBJ1-1; unclear D gene. Trimming pared 0 bases from V and 10 bases from J, leaving 12 bases between. The CDR3 loop spans 13 amino acids. The V gene's germline CDR1 is MGHRA and CDR2 YSYEKL.

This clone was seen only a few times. The CDR3 spells CASSLSAGGPNEQYF. For the CDR3, the DNA is TGTGCCAGCAGTTTATCAGCGGGAGGGCCCAACGAGCAGTACTTC. This rearrangement joins TRBV27 to TRBJ2-7; TRBD2 matches 10 bases. The V gene end was trimmed by 0 bases and the J gene end by 5 bases; junction bases not matched to a gene: 4. Per germline, CDR1 MNHEY and CDR2 SMNVEV (reference sequence). There are 15 residues in the CDR3.